This TCR beta chain was identified during a study of CD8 T cells in Susac syndrome. Study overall: When blood was drawn, patients with Susac syndrome were on intravenous immunoglobulin alone, on corticosteroids, or therapy-naive.

Germline V CDR1 and CDR2: SEHNR, FQNEAQ (reference sequence). The CDR3 contains 14 residues. The V and J ends lost 5 bases and 5 bases respectively, with 15 bases between them. As concerns this clonotype: The antigen is not known.

Random hexamers served to reverse transcribe about 0.45 to 1 ug RNA. The CDR3 of TCR beta was amplified by immunoSEQ multiplex PCR across 54 Vbeta and 13 Jbeta. TCRdb called the immunoSEQ multiplex PCR reads again in MiXCR, with one record for every CDR3 protein. The sample records roughly 130,000 distinct CDR3 sequences, 95% to 96% being singletons. Notes on the study in general: CD4+ T cell repertoires in Susac syndrome exhibited no evidence of clonal expansion.

This clonotype was sampled from a human donor with Susac syndrome. The V and J genes are TRBV7-9 and TRBJ1-1, with a weak D call TRBD1 (6 bases). Sequencing was carried out using CD4+ T cells from PBMCs. CDR3 amino acids: CASSHGTSRTEAFF. CDR3 DNA: TGTGCCAGCAGCCACGGGACATCACGAACTGAAGCTTTCTTT.